The rows below give T cell receptor beta chains drawn from one sample of a study of blood T cell repertoires in COVID-19. Clones were read by immunoSEQ multiplex PCR, and TCRdb kept only the in-frame ones, dropping some. This sample has under 200,000 clones, with around four fifths found just once. The sample comprised peripheral blood. These receptors all come from a man aged 25-40 years with active or convalescent COVID-19. Each CDR3 is given with its conserved first and last residue. Fields, in order: J gene, D gene, clone size, V gene, CDR3 protein, CDR3 DNA. The D gene is left open where the match is weak. Clone size is not always given. Where it is, it says once, few, many or a class for expanded clones.

j_call: TRBJ1-1
d_call: NA
clone_size: NA
v_call: TRBV7-2
cdr3_aa: CASSPQESNTEAFF
cdr3_nt: TGTGCCAGCAGCCCACAGGAGTCGAACACTGAAGCTTTCTTT

j_call: TRBJ1-2
d_call: TRBD1
clone_size: NA
v_call: TRBV30
cdr3_aa: CAWSFRDRGYGGYTF
cdr3_nt: TGTGCCTGGAGTTTCCGAGACAGGGGATACGGTGGCTACACCTTC

j_call: TRBJ2-3
d_call: NA
clone_size: few
v_call: TRBV29-1
cdr3_aa: CSLSSASTDTQYF
cdr3_nt: TGCAGCCTGTCAAGCGCTAGCACAGATACGCAGTATTTT

j_call: TRBJ2-7
d_call: TRBD1
clone_size: NA
v_call: TRBV5-4
cdr3_aa: CASSPRDRETYEQYF
cdr3_nt: TGTGCCAGCAGCCCGAGGGACAGGGAAACCTACGAGCAGTACTTC

j_call: TRBJ1-1
d_call: TRBD1
clone_size: NA
v_call: TRBV6-5
cdr3_aa: CASTPPGQGNEAFF
cdr3_nt: TGTGCCAGCACCCCCCCCGGACAGGGGAATGAAGCTTTCTTT

j_call: TRBJ2-1
d_call: NA
clone_size: NA
v_call: TRBV18
cdr3_aa: CASSLLGQKSNEQFF
cdr3_nt: TGTGCCAGCTCACTTCTAGGACAGAAAAGCAATGAGCAGTTCTTC

j_call: TRBJ2-5
d_call: NA
clone_size: NA
v_call: TRBV10-3
cdr3_aa: CAIRLSGGETQYF
cdr3_nt: TGTGCCATCAGATTATCAGGGGGGGAGACCCAGTACTTC

j_call: TRBJ1-1
d_call: TRBD1
clone_size: NA
v_call: TRBV4-1
cdr3_aa: CASSQDWYQGVRFSEAFF
cdr3_nt: TGCGCCAGCAGCCAAGATTGGTATCAGGGGGTCCGGTTTTCTGAAGCTTTCTTT

j_call: TRBJ2-1
d_call: NA
clone_size: NA
v_call: TRBV27
cdr3_aa: CASSDGTASYNEQFF
cdr3_nt: TGTGCCAGCAGTGACGGGACTGCCTCCTACAATGAGCAGTTCTTC

j_call: TRBJ2-5
d_call: NA
clone_size: NA
v_call: TRBV4-1
cdr3_aa: CASSQETLGTLGAETQYF
cdr3_nt: TGCGCCAGCAGCCAAGAGACTTTAGGCACCCTAGGGGCAGAGACCCAGTACTTC

j_call: TRBJ2-2
d_call: NA
clone_size: once
v_call: TRBV3-1/TRBV3-2
cdr3_aa: CASSTQGLANTGELFF
cdr3_nt: TGTGCCAGCAGTACCCAGGGCCTGGCGAACACCGGGGAGCTGTTTTTT

j_call: TRBJ1-5
d_call: TRBD1
clone_size: NA
v_call: TRBV7-8
cdr3_aa: CASSFGGTGIPQPQHF
cdr3_nt: TGTGCCAGCAGCTTCGGCGGGACAGGGATTCCTCAGCCCCAGCATTTT

j_call: TRBJ2-7
d_call: TRBD2
clone_size: NA
v_call: TRBV5-4
cdr3_aa: CASSFVESAGVAYEQYF
cdr3_nt: TGTGCCAGCAGCTTTGTAGAGTCGGCGGGAGTAGCCTACGAGCAGTACTTC

j_call: TRBJ1-3
d_call: NA
clone_size: once
v_call: TRBV6-5
cdr3_aa: CASQFSLSGNTIYF
cdr3_nt: TGTGCCAGTCAGTTCTCCCTCTCTGGAAACACCATATATTTT

j_call: TRBJ1-6
d_call: NA
clone_size: once
v_call: TRBV9
cdr3_aa: CASSLANGGNSPLHF
cdr3_nt: TGTGCCAGCAGCCTTGCTAACGGGGGGAATTCACCCCTCCACTTT

j_call: TRBJ1-1
d_call: NA
clone_size: NA
v_call: TRBV10-1
cdr3_aa: CASSGAQDPNVAFF
cdr3_nt: TGCGCCAGCAGTGGGGCACAGGACCCCAATGTGGCTTTCTTT

j_call: TRBJ1-5
d_call: NA
clone_size: NA
v_call: TRBV25-1
cdr3_aa: CASSPTVDSNQPQHF
cdr3_nt: TGTGCCAGCAGTCCAACAGTAGATAGCAATCAGCCCCAGCATTTT

j_call: TRBJ1-2
d_call: NA
clone_size: NA
v_call: TRBV30
cdr3_aa: CAWTDMANYGYTF
cdr3_nt: TGTGCCTGGACCGACATGGCTAACTATGGCTACACCTTC

j_call: TRBJ1-6
d_call: NA
clone_size: NA
v_call: TRBV27
cdr3_aa: CASSFSQGSPLHF
cdr3_nt: TGTGCCAGCAGTTTTTCGCAGGGCTCACCCCTCCACTTT

j_call: TRBJ1-5
d_call: NA
clone_size: NA
v_call: TRBV24-1
cdr3_aa: CATSMRTDNQPQHF
cdr3_nt: TGTGCCACCAGTATGCGGACAGACAATCAGCCCCAGCATTTT

j_call: TRBJ1-4
d_call: NA
clone_size: NA
v_call: TRBV18
cdr3_aa: CASSPQDSAEKLFF
cdr3_nt: TGTGCCAGCTCACCCCAGGACAGCGCGGAAAAACTGTTTTTT

j_call: TRBJ1-1
d_call: NA
clone_size: few
v_call: TRBV29-1
cdr3_aa: CSVYGGGTEAFF
cdr3_nt: TGCAGCGTTTACGGGGGTGGCACTGAAGCTTTCTTT

j_call: TRBJ1-5
d_call: NA
clone_size: few
v_call: TRBV28
cdr3_aa: CASSFGTLNQPQHF
cdr3_nt: TGTGCCAGCAGTTTCGGGACACTTAATCAGCCCCAGCATTTT

j_call: TRBJ1-5
d_call: NA
clone_size: NA
v_call: TRBV24-1
cdr3_aa: CATSDPGGNQPQHF
cdr3_nt: TGTGCCACCAGTGATCCAGGGGGCAATCAGCCCCAGCATTTT

j_call: TRBJ2-2
d_call: NA
clone_size: NA
v_call: TRBV10-3
cdr3_aa: CAISGGQQLGELFF
cdr3_nt: TGTGCCATCAGCGGTGGACAGCAGCTCGGGGAGCTGTTTTTT

j_call: TRBJ2-7
d_call: TRBD2
clone_size: few
v_call: TRBV5-4
cdr3_aa: CASSLGLAGLTSYEQYF
cdr3_nt: TGTGCCAGCAGCTTGGGGCTAGCGGGACTCACCTCCTACGAGCAGTACTTC

j_call: TRBJ2-7
d_call: NA
clone_size: NA
v_call: TRBV5-8
cdr3_aa: CASSFGGPLAHEQYF
cdr3_nt: TGTGCCAGCAGCTTCGGGGGGCCCCTCGCCCACGAGCAGTACTTC

j_call: TRBJ1-2
d_call: TRBD1
clone_size: few
v_call: TRBV4-3
cdr3_aa: CASSQDRDRGREGYTF
cdr3_nt: TGCGCCAGCAGCCAAGACCGGGACAGGGGGCGGGAGGGCTACACCTTC

j_call: TRBJ1-5
d_call: NA
clone_size: NA
v_call: TRBV19
cdr3_aa: CASIESRNQPQHF
cdr3_nt: TGTGCCAGTATAGAGAGCCGAAATCAGCCCCAGCATTTT

j_call: TRBJ1-1
d_call: NA
clone_size: NA
v_call: TRBV5-4
cdr3_aa: CASSLVEGDTEAFF
cdr3_nt: TGTGCCAGCAGCTTGGTCGAGGGTGACACTGAAGCTTTCTTT

j_call: TRBJ1-2
d_call: TRBD1
clone_size: NA
v_call: TRBV11-1
cdr3_aa: CASSWGQGENTF
cdr3_nt: TGTGCCAGCAGCTGGGGACAGGGGGAAAACACCTTC

j_call: TRBJ1-2
d_call: NA
clone_size: NA
v_call: TRBV28
cdr3_aa: CASSYTGASGYTF
cdr3_nt: TGTGCCAGCAGTTACACAGGAGCGAGTGGCTACACCTTC

j_call: TRBJ2-5
d_call: NA
clone_size: NA
v_call: TRBV10-2
cdr3_aa: CASSESQVQETQYF
cdr3_nt: TGCGCCAGCAGTGAGTCCCAGGTCCAAGAGACCCAGTACTTC

j_call: TRBJ1-5
d_call: TRBD1
clone_size: once
v_call: TRBV19
cdr3_aa: CASRKDRTQHF
cdr3_nt: TGTGCCAGTAGGAAGGACAGGACCCAGCATTTT

j_call: TRBJ1-5
d_call: TRBD1
clone_size: NA
v_call: TRBV7-9
cdr3_aa: CASSSSGGSNQPQHF
cdr3_nt: TGTGCCAGCAGCTCCTCAGGGGGAAGCAATCAGCCCCAGCATTTT

j_call: TRBJ1-1
d_call: NA
clone_size: NA
v_call: TRBV10-3
cdr3_aa: CASHAGGLQTEAFF
cdr3_nt: TGTGCCTCCCACGCGGGTGGACTGCAAACTGAAGCTTTCTTT

j_call: TRBJ2-1
d_call: TRBD1
clone_size: NA
v_call: TRBV5-4
cdr3_aa: CASSQRGQVYNEQFF
cdr3_nt: TGTGCCAGCAGCCAGAGGGGACAGGTTTACAATGAGCAGTTCTTC

j_call: TRBJ1-2
d_call: TRBD1
clone_size: many
v_call: TRBV5-1
cdr3_aa: CASSWGTGYYGYTF
cdr3_nt: TGCGCCAGCAGCTGGGGGACAGGTTACTATGGCTACACCTTC

j_call: TRBJ1-1
d_call: NA
clone_size: NA
v_call: TRBV2
cdr3_aa: CASNRVNTEAFF
cdr3_nt: TGTGCCAGCAATCGGGTGAACACTGAAGCTTTCTTT

j_call: TRBJ1-2
d_call: TRBD1
clone_size: NA
v_call: TRBV6-5
cdr3_aa: CASSRDRVNYGYTF
cdr3_nt: TGTGCCAGCAGCCGGGACAGGGTAAACTATGGCTACACCTTC

j_call: TRBJ2-7
d_call: NA
clone_size: NA
v_call: TRBV13
cdr3_aa: CASSFSGGVGSYEQYF
cdr3_nt: TGTGCCAGCAGCTTCAGCGGAGGAGTTGGCTCCTACGAGCAGTACTTC

j_call: TRBJ1-3
d_call: NA
clone_size: NA
v_call: TRBV5-4
cdr3_aa: CASSPTGDSGNTIYF
cdr3_nt: TGTGCCAGCAGCCCCACAGGAGACTCTGGAAACACCATATATTTT

j_call: TRBJ1-3
d_call: TRBD1
clone_size: once
v_call: TRBV5-4
cdr3_aa: CASSRTGSAGNTIYF
cdr3_nt: TGTGCCAGCAGCCGGACAGGGTCTGCAGGAAACACCATATATTTT

j_call: TRBJ1-4
d_call: TRBD1
clone_size: once
v_call: TRBV30
cdr3_aa: CAWSLGQGNEKLFF
cdr3_nt: TGTGCCTGGAGTTTAGGACAGGGTAATGAAAAACTGTTTTTT

j_call: TRBJ1-1
d_call: NA
clone_size: NA
v_call: TRBV4-1
cdr3_aa: CASSQEVQSTEAFF
cdr3_nt: TGCGCCAGCAGCCAAGAAGTACAGAGCACTGAAGCTTTCTTT